This TCR beta chain is drawn from a study of T cell responses to AZD1222 COVID-19 vaccine. About this clone itself: Its antigen is as yet unknown.

The CDR3 runs 11 residues. V was shortened by 6 bases and J by 7 bases, with 7 bases between the two germline ends. The germline V gene encodes CDR1 SGHAT and CDR2 FQNNGV. Study conclusions and caveats: Along spike, vaccine-associated CD4 TCRs were found throughout, with dominance at 160-218 and 743-854. Sampling that yielded the repertoires occurred only after the peak T cell response.

Profiled with immunoSEQ multiplex PCR; TCRdb holds only in-frame clones, not every one. Of 95,000 to 130,000 clones in the sample, 90% to 95% were seen once. Sample: peripheral blood, taken on day 0 of AZD1222 vaccination. The receptor was derived from an adult in good health. The chain couples TRBV11-2 to TRBJ2-1; D gene ambiguous. CDR3 residues: CASSVGNEQFF. DNA for the CDR3: TGTGCCAGCAGTGTGGGTAATGAGCAGTTCTTC.